This TCR beta chain was sequenced in a study of T cells in Graves' hyperthyroidism and ophthalmopathy. Study as a whole: Before treatment of any kind, peripheral blood was taken at initial diagnosis.

Hyperthyroidism patients were newly diagnosed, had disease duration under 2 months, and were aged 18 to 65 years. Patients were excluded because of uncontrolled infection, other autoimmune disease, pregnancy or lactation. This clonotype was counted many times. There were TCR beta CDR3 regions amplified from RNA transcripts. Researchers ran a first-round RT-PCR on the TCR CDR3 using the HTBI primer set. TCRdb re-called the multiplex PCR reads through MiXCR, storing one row per CDR3 protein. This table holds under 300,000 distinct CDR3 sequences, roughly 13% found once. Sequencing was carried out using blood. This clonotype was obtained from a woman aged 40 to 50 with Graves' hyperthyroidism.

The DNA of the CDR3 is TGTGCCATCAGTGAGCAAGGACGGAACTATGGCTACACCTTC. It yields the protein CAISEQGRNYGYTF. The chain links TRBV10-3 to TRBJ1-2; D is undetermined. Germline CDR1 and CDR2: ENHRY and SYGVKD. The CDR3 runs to 14 residues. V gave up 2 bases and J gave up 2 bases, with 9 bases separating them.